Shown below are 12 T cell receptor beta chains from a single sample sequenced in a study of blood T cell repertoires in COVID-19 (dated by TCRdb to the early 2020s). The library was built by means of the immunoSEQ multiplex PCR assay. TCRdb's version of the immuneACCESS table is confined to in-frame rearrangements and falls short of the full clone set. An unresolved V gene accounts for under half of the shortfall where checked; the remainder is of unknown origin. The table for this sample lists about 260,000 clones; around 90% of them were counted only once. Together, the top ten hold roughly 3.9% of the sample. Sequencing was performed on peripheral blood. The receptor set was obtained from a woman aged 40-49 years with acute or convalescent COVID-19.

The V and J genes are TRBV25-1 and TRBJ2-1, with 9 nucleotides matching TRBD1. With 6 bases clipped from V and 5 bases from J, the junction kept 14 bases outside the gene matches. The germline V gene encodes CDR1 MGHDK and CDR2 SYGVNS. This CDR3 region has 17 residues. CDR3 sequence reads: CASSEESWDRVNNEQFF. DNA for the CDR3: TGTGCCAGCAGCGAAGAGTCTTGGGACAGGGTTAACAATGAGCAGTTCTTC.

CDR3 sequence (DNA): TGTGCCAGCAGCTTGGGGGGACAGGGAATCGGGTATAGCAATCAGCCCCAGCATTTT. This codes for CASSLGGQGIGYSNQPQHF. This rearrangement joins TRBV5-5 to TRBJ1-5, with 9 bases aligning to TRBD1. The CDR3 runs to 19 residues. From germline, CDR1 is SGHKS and CDR2 YYEKEE (reference sequence). The J segment lost 0 bases and the V segment lost 0 bases, leaving 10 bases of the junction unmatched.

The gene calls are TRBV6-1 and TRBJ2-5; D may be TRBD2 (6 bases). Trimming took 3 bases from V and 2 from J, leaving 16 bases between them. Germline V gene data show CDR1 as MNHNS and CDR2 as SASEGT. The CDR3 consists of 16 residues. CDR3 in DNA: TGTGCCAGCAGTGAGAGCCCAACTAGCCGTCAAGAGACCCAGTACTTC. Its translation is CASSESPTSRQETQYF.

This clone was picked up a small number of times. CDR3: CASSLGTGTNTF. The CDR3 DNA reads TGTGCCAGCAGCTTAGGGACAGGGACAAACACCTTC. The V and J genes are TRBV7-2 and TRBJ1-2, with 8 bases identical to TRBD1. Germline-derived CDR1 and CDR2 are SGHTA and FQGNSA. Trimming removed 1 base from V and 12 bases from J; junction bases left unmatched: 4. The length of the CDR3 is 12 residues.

The chain uses TRBV6-5 and TRBJ1-5; D is unresolved. Germline-derived CDR1 and CDR2 are MNHEY and SVGAGI. The CDR3 has 13 amino acids. The V and J ends lost 6 bases and 7 bases respectively, with 13 bases between them. CDR3 nucleotides: TGTGCCAGCAGACTGAATTCCCTCCAGCCCCAGCATTTT. Its translation: CASRLNSLQPQHF.

V gene TRBV2 combines with J gene TRBJ1-2, with 7 nucleotides matching TRBD1. With 6 bases clipped from V and 4 bases from J, the junction kept 8 bases outside the gene matches. Germline CDR1 and CDR2: SNHLY and FYNNEI. CDR3 size: 14 residues. CDR3 bases: TGTGCCAGCAGAACCGTCAGGGGGACCTATGGCTACACCTTC. This sequence encodes CASRTVRGTYGYTF. The whole variable domain, remainder taken from reference TRBV2 and TRBJ1-2, is EPEVTQTPSHQVTQMGQEVILRCVPISNHLYFYWYRQILGQKVEFLVSFYNNEISEKSEIFDDQFSVERPDGSNFTLKIRSTKLEDSAMYFCASRTVRGTYGYTFGSGTRLTVV.

This clone was seen only once. Compared with germline, one end of the junction differs, possibly owing to a read error. The chain has TRBV3-1 (or the pseudogene TRBV3-2) and TRBJ2-1; 7 bases are shared with TRBD2. From germline, CDR1 is LGHDT and CDR2 YNNKEL (reference sequence). The CDR3 is 13 amino acids. CDR3 region: CASSLRDYDEQFF. The CDR3 bases are TGTGCCAGCAGCTTGCGGGACTACGATGAGCAGTTCTTC.

This chain uses TRBV19 with TRBJ1-3, with TRBD1 matching 7 bases. Germline V CDR1 and CDR2: LNHDA, SQIVND (reference sequence). V was clipped by 5 bases and J by 4 bases; unmatched bases: 11. This CDR3 spans 16 amino acids. The CDR3 DNA follows: TGTGCCAGTAGTTTTCGGACAGGCCGAACAGGAAACACCATATATTTT. This translates into CASSFRTGRTGNTIYF.

The chain couples TRBV2 to TRBJ1-5, with TRBD1 as a possible D gene (5 bases). Germline values: CDR1 SNHLY, CDR2 FYNNEI. Trimming cost V 1 base and J 7 bases, with 11 bases left between them. This CDR3 comprises 14 residues. Here the CDR3 reads CASSEGGATQPQHF. The CDR3 nucleotides are TGTGCCAGCAGTGAAGGCGGGGCTACGCAGCCCCAGCATTTT.

This sequence joins TRBV7-8 and TRBJ1-2; D call uncertain. CDR3 size: 15 residues. CDR1 and CDR2 (germline): SGHVS, FQNEAQ. V was pared by 2 bases and J by 4 bases, with 14 bases between. CDR3 DNA sequence: TGTGCCAGCAGCTTAATACGTCGGTCCTCCTATGGCTACACCTTC. Translating gives CASSLIRRSSYGYTF. The whole variable domain, remainder taken from reference TRBV7-8 and TRBJ1-2, is GAGVSQSPRYKVAKRGQDVALRCDPISGHVSLFWYQQALGQGPEFLTYFQNEAQLDKSGLPSDRFFAERPEGSVSTLKIQRTQQEDSAVYLCASSLIRRSSYGYTFGSGTRLTVV.

This chain uses TRBV6-5 with TRBJ2-3; tentative D call: TRBD2 (6 bases). The CDR3 covers 14 residues. V was clipped by 2 bases and J by 1 base, with 7 bases between them. Germline values: CDR1 MNHEY, CDR2 SVGAGI. In nucleotides, the CDR3 is TGTGCCAGCAGTTACCCGGGGGGCACAGATACGCAGTATTTT. Its protein is CASSYPGGTDTQYF.

Written as DNA, the CDR3 is TGTGCCAGCAGCCTTCCTATTACAGGTCCTGCTGGAAACACCATATATTTT. This sequence encodes CASSLPITGPAGNTIYF. This chain connects TRBV4-2 to TRBJ1-3, with D possibly matching TRBD1 (5 bases). The CDR3 extends over 17 amino acids. Germline V gene data show CDR1 as LGHNA and CDR2 as YNFKEQ. V gave up 4 bases and J gave up 2 bases, with 18 bases separating them.